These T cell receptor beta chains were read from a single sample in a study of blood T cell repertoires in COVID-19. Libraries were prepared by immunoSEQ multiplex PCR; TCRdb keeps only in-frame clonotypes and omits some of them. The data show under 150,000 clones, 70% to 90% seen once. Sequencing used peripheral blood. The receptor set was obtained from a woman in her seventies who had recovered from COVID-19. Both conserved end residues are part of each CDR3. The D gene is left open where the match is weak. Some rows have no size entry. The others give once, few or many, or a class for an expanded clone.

DNA: TGTGCCAGCATGAGGGGCGGGAGATGGGGCGCAGATACGCAGTATTTT
CDR3: CASMRGGRWGADTQYF
J: TRBJ2-3
D: TRBD2
length: 16
size: -
V: TRBV6-6

DNA: TGTGCCTGGAGTGGACCCGGTTGGACAGGGGTATCCGAGCAGTACTTC
CDR3: CAWSGPGWTGVSEQYF
J: TRBJ2-7
D: TRBD1
length: 16
size: once
V: TRBV30

DNA: TGTGCCAGCAGCCAGTTCCGACAGGGGGCAGATACGCAGTATTTT
CDR3: CASSQFRQGADTQYF
J: TRBJ2-3
D: TRBD1
length: 15
size: -
V: TRBV2

DNA: TGTGCCAGCAGTGTAGGCGGAGATCTCTCCTACGAGCAGTACTTC
CDR3: CASSVGGDLSYEQYF
J: TRBJ2-7
D: -
length: 15
size: few
V: TRBV2

DNA: TGTGCCTGGAGTTTAGGTAGCGCTGAGCAGTTCTTC
CDR3: CAWSLGSAEQFF
J: TRBJ2-1
D: -
length: 12
size: -
V: TRBV30

DNA: TGTGCCAGCAGCTCGACACCCAACACTGAAGCTTTCTTT
CDR3: CASSSTPNTEAFF
J: TRBJ1-1
D: -
length: 13
size: -
V: TRBV7-3

DNA: TGTGCCAGCAGTTTCCGAGGGCCTAGCACAGATACGCAGTATTTT
CDR3: CASSFRGPSTDTQYF
J: TRBJ2-3
D: -
length: 15
size: -
V: TRBV27

DNA: TGTGCCATCCGTACAGCAACTAATGAAAAACTGTTTTTT
CDR3: CAIRTATNEKLFF
J: TRBJ1-4
D: -
length: 13
size: -
V: TRBV10-3

DNA: TGTGCCAGCTCACCACCTGCCAGCTCTGGAAACACCATATATTTT
CDR3: CASSPPASSGNTIYF
J: TRBJ1-3
D: -
length: 15
size: -
V: TRBV18

DNA: TGTGCCAGCAGTGAATGGCTAGCGGGGGGTCAGACCCAGTACTTC
CDR3: CASSEWLAGGQTQYF
J: TRBJ2-5
D: TRBD2
length: 15
size: -
V: TRBV2

DNA: TGTGCCAGCAGTCGTTCCTACAATGAGCAGTTCTTC
CDR3: CASSRSYNEQFF
J: TRBJ2-1
D: -
length: 12
size: -
V: TRBV25-1

DNA: TGTGCCAGCACAAACCTCGGGACAACAGGAAACACCATATATTTT
CDR3: CASTNLGTTGNTIYF
J: TRBJ1-3
D: -
length: 15
size: -
V: TRBV27

DNA: TGCGCCAGCAGCCAAGAGCTTCTTGCAGGGGGACAAGAGACCCAGTACTTC
CDR3: CASSQELLAGGQETQYF
J: TRBJ2-5
D: TRBD1
length: 17
size: -
V: TRBV4-3

DNA: TGCGCCAGCAGCCAAGATTTGGGCGGGAGGCCAAACAATGAGCAGTTCTTC
CDR3: CASSQDLGGRPNNEQFF
J: TRBJ2-1
D: TRBD2
length: 17
size: few
V: TRBV4-1

DNA: TGCGCCAGCAGCCAAGCGGGGTGGAGCCCTTCCTACGAGCAGTACTTC
CDR3: CASSQAGWSPSYEQYF
J: TRBJ2-7
D: -
length: 16
size: -
V: TRBV4-3

DNA: TGTGCCAGCAGCTTAGCGTGGGGGCCGGCCCTCCACTTT
CDR3: CASSLAWGPALHF
J: TRBJ1-6
D: -
length: 13
size: once
V: TRBV7-2

DNA: TGTGCCAGTACCCCAGCGGATGATTATACCGGGGAGCTGTTTTTT
CDR3: CASTPADDYTGELFF
J: TRBJ2-2
D: -
length: 15
size: -
V: TRBV19

DNA: TGTGCCAGCAGTCTTCGGACTAGCGGGAGGGCCTCCTACAATGAGCAGTTCTTC
CDR3: CASSLRTSGRASYNEQFF
J: TRBJ2-1
D: TRBD2
length: 18
size: -
V: TRBV6-2/TRBV6-3

DNA: TGCGCCAGCAGCCAAGAAGAGGGCCCCTACTATGGCTACACCTTC
CDR3: CASSQEEGPYYGYTF
J: TRBJ1-2
D: -
length: 15
size: -
V: TRBV4-3

DNA: TGCAGCGTTGAAAGGGACACCACAGATACGCAGTATTTT
CDR3: CSVERDTTDTQYF
J: TRBJ2-3
D: -
length: 13
size: -
V: TRBV29-1

DNA: TGTGCCAGCAGTTCCGGGACTAGCGGGAGTTTCACGAATGAGCAGTTCTTC
CDR3: CASSSGTSGSFTNEQFF
J: TRBJ2-1
D: TRBD2
length: 17
size: -
V: TRBV28

DNA: TGTGCCAGCAGCCCCTCGGTTGTCGGGGAGCTGTTTTTT
CDR3: CASSPSVVGELFF
J: TRBJ2-2
D: -
length: 13
size: -
V: TRBV4-2

DNA: TGTGCCATCGGGGGAAGCTCTCTTTCCAATTCACCCCTCCACTTT
CDR3: CAIGGSSLSNSPLHF
J: TRBJ1-6
D: -
length: 15
size: -
V: TRBV2

DNA: TGTGCCAGCACTGGGGGACAGGGAAGTTCCTACGAGCAGTACTTC
CDR3: CASTGGQGSSYEQYF
J: TRBJ2-7
D: -
length: 15
size: once
V: TRBV21-1

DNA: TGTGCCAGCAGCTCCCCCAGGGGGACGGGGGCTAACTATGGCTACACCTTC
CDR3: CASSSPRGTGANYGYTF
J: TRBJ1-2
D: TRBD1
length: 17
size: -
V: TRBV7-6

DNA: TGTGCCAGCAAGCGATTCAGGGGGCATGGGACTGAAGCTTTCTTT
CDR3: CASKRFRGHGTEAFF
J: TRBJ1-1
D: TRBD1
length: 15
size: -
V: TRBV28

DNA: TGTGCCAGCAGCTTCGAGCTACGGCAGCCCCAGCATTTT
CDR3: CASSFELRQPQHF
J: TRBJ1-5
D: -
length: 13
size: -
V: TRBV7-2

DNA: TGTGCCACCAGTGACGCTAACTATGGCTACACCTTC
CDR3: CATSDANYGYTF
J: TRBJ1-2
D: -
length: 12
size: -
V: TRBV24-1

DNA: TGCGCCAGCAAAAGAACGGGTGGCAATCAGCCCCAGCATTTT
CDR3: CASKRTGGNQPQHF
J: TRBJ1-5
D: -
length: 14
size: -
V: TRBV23-1

DNA: TGTGCCAGCAGCTTAGGGAGGGCGATGAACACTGAAGCTTTCTTT
CDR3: CASSLGRAMNTEAFF
J: TRBJ1-1
D: -
length: 15
size: -
V: TRBV7-9

DNA: TGTGCCAGCAGCCTTGACAGGGGTGGGACTGAAGCTTTCTTT
CDR3: CASSLDRGGTEAFF
J: TRBJ1-1
D: TRBD1
length: 14
size: -
V: TRBV11-2

DNA: TGTGCCAGCAGCTTAGGGGCTAGCGCGGGCACGCAGTATTTT
CDR3: CASSLGASAGTQYF
J: TRBJ2-3
D: -
length: 14
size: once
V: TRBV7-6

DNA: TGTGCCACCAGTGCCCTGGGAGAAACTGGAGAGACCCAGTACTTC
CDR3: CATSALGETGETQYF
J: TRBJ2-5
D: -
length: 15
size: -
V: TRBV24-1

DNA: TGTGCCAGCTCCCATTGGGGAGGGCGGGATTCACCCCTCCACTTT
CDR3: CASSHWGGRDSPLHF
J: TRBJ1-6
D: -
length: 15
size: -
V: TRBV18

DNA: TGTGCCAGCAGTCCCGGACAGTCAGACAGCACAGATACGCAGTATTTT
CDR3: CASSPGQSDSTDTQYF
J: TRBJ2-3
D: -
length: 16
size: -
V: TRBV6-2/TRBV6-3

DNA: TGTGCCAGCAGCTGGGAGGCAGGCCCCCAGCGGTACTTC
CDR3: CASSWEAGPQRYF
J: TRBJ2-7
D: -
length: 13
size: -
V: TRBV11-2

DNA: TGCGCCAGCAGCCAAGTTTGGGAGCGACAGGTTGTCTCTGGAAACACCATATATTTT
CDR3: CASSQVWERQVVSGNTIYF
J: TRBJ1-3
D: -
length: 19
size: -
V: TRBV4-1

DNA: TGTGCCAGCAGCCCCGGACAGAATTATGGCTACACCTTC
CDR3: CASSPGQNYGYTF
J: TRBJ1-2
D: -
length: 13
size: -
V: TRBV12-3/TRBV12-4

DNA: TGCGCCAGCAGCTTGGGGGACAGGGCCGGACAGCCCCAGCATTTT
CDR3: CASSLGDRAGQPQHF
J: TRBJ1-5
D: TRBD1
length: 15
size: -
V: TRBV5-1

DNA: TGTGCCAGCAGTTTTACGACTATGCGGGAAAAACTGTTTTTT
CDR3: CASSFTTMREKLFF
J: TRBJ1-4
D: -
length: 14
size: -
V: TRBV27

DNA: TGTGCCAGCAGTTACACAGGGGGCACTGAAGCTTTCTTT
CDR3: CASSYTGGTEAFF
J: TRBJ1-1
D: TRBD1
length: 13
size: -
V: TRBV11-2

DNA: TGTGCCAGCAGCATCTCCGGACAGTATAGCAATCAGCCCCAGCATTTT
CDR3: CASSISGQYSNQPQHF
J: TRBJ1-5
D: -
length: 16
size: -
V: TRBV9

DNA: TGTGCCAGCAGCTTAGTATACAGGGGAGGCCCCCTCCACTTT
CDR3: CASSLVYRGGPLHF
J: TRBJ1-6
D: TRBD1
length: 14
size: -
V: TRBV7-8

DNA: TGTGCCTGGAGTTCAGGGATGGGGGAGACCCAGTACTTC
CDR3: CAWSSGMGETQYF
J: TRBJ2-5
D: -
length: 13
size: -
V: TRBV30

DNA: TGTGCCAGCAGAACAGGGGTCGGGTCAGATACGCAGTATTTT
CDR3: CASRTGVGSDTQYF
J: TRBJ2-3
D: TRBD1
length: 14
size: few
V: TRBV6-5

DNA: TGTGCCAGCAGCCTCCGACAAGGCGCCGGGGAGCTGTTTTTT
CDR3: CASSLRQGAGELFF
J: TRBJ2-2
D: -
length: 14
size: -
V: TRBV14

DNA: TGTGCCAGCAGCTTAGCAGGGGGCACTGGCTACACCTTC
CDR3: CASSLAGGTGYTF
J: TRBJ1-2
D: TRBD1
length: 13
size: -
V: TRBV7-2

DNA: TGTGCCAGCAGCCCCTGGACTAGCGGGTGCACAGATACGCAGTATTTT
CDR3: CASSPWTSGCTDTQYF
J: TRBJ2-3
D: TRBD2
length: 16
size: -
V: TRBV7-3

DNA: TGTGCCAGCAGTTTACGTTTGGGGCCCTCTGGAAACACCATATATTTT
CDR3: CASSLRLGPSGNTIYF
J: TRBJ1-3
D: -
length: 16
size: -
V: TRBV27

DNA: TGTGCCACCAGTGATTATGGTGGACAGAGCCTAAACACCGGGGAGCTGTTTTTT
CDR3: CATSDYGGQSLNTGELFF
J: TRBJ2-2
D: -
length: 18
size: -
V: TRBV24-1

DNA: TGTGCCAGCAGCCCAGGGGACTCCTACAATGAGCAGTTCTTC
CDR3: CASSPGDSYNEQFF
J: TRBJ2-1
D: -
length: 14
size: -
V: TRBV27

DNA: TGTGCCAGCAGTCTCCCCGGGACAGATACGCAGTATTTT
CDR3: CASSLPGTDTQYF
J: TRBJ2-3
D: -
length: 13
size: -
V: TRBV27

DNA: TGTGCCTGGAGCGAGGACAGCAATTACGAGCAGTACTTC
CDR3: CAWSEDSNYEQYF
J: TRBJ2-7
D: -
length: 13
size: -
V: TRBV30